This T cell receptor (beta chain) was sequenced for a study of T cell changes during pregnancy in multiple sclerosis (dated by TCRdb to between 2017 and 2020). General notes on the study: The study examined how the T cell repertoire changed over the course of pregnancy in women with multiple sclerosis.

Regarding this clone: The antigen it recognizes is unknown. No base qualities exist here, and no much larger clone lies one base off it.

Libraries were made using the immunoSEQ multiplex PCR assay. Imported from immuneACCESS, the table was reduced by TCRdb to in-frame sequences with V and J called. These copies leave out some clones; in studies compared against another copy, an unresolved V gene accounts for under half, and the cause of the remainder is not known. The sample data list approximately 47,000 clones, and around 90% of these were observed just once. The ten most abundant clones make up roughly 2% of the sample. Sequences GTSNPN (CDR1) and SVGIG (CDR2) are obtained from the germline V gene (reference sequence). The CDR3 spans 15 residues, from the cysteine through the phenylalanine. Of all the DNA, just the CDR3 is kept, 45 bases in frame from base 1. A distance of 13 bases separates the germline ends of V and J, which lose 3 bases and 1 base respectively.

The chain links TRBV30 with TRBJ1-3, with TRBD1 tentatively as D gene (6 bases match). The specimen was peripheral blood, collected in the first trimester of pregnancy. This sequence was found in a female donor with multiple sclerosis, enrolled in a pregnancy study. The CDR3 loop reads CAWSSQGGSGNTIYF. The DNA reads TGTGCCTGGAGCTCCCAAGGGGGTTCTGGAAACACCATATATTTT.